The 12 T cell receptor beta chains given below trace back to one sample, sequenced in a study of blood T cell repertoires in COVID-19 (dated by TCRdb to about 2020). Libraries were prepared through the immunoSEQ multiplex PCR assay. TCRdb limited this immuneACCESS table to in-frame rearrangements with V and J called. A share of clones is missing; checked studies link under half to unresolved V genes, and the rest is unexplained. The sample table contains approximately 300,000 clones; only one count was recorded for 90% of them. The ten largest clones represent 6.3% of the sample. Material for sequencing was peripheral blood. These receptors were obtained from a woman between 50 and 59 years old with COVID-19, enrolled during active disease.

CDR3 amino acids: CASSRLAGVGEQFF. The CDR3 nucleotides are TGTGCCAGCAGCCGACTAGCGGGAGTAGGTGAGCAGTTCTTC. V is TRBV14 and J is TRBJ2-1, with 12 bases that match TRBD2. Germline lookup yields CDR1 SGHDN and CDR2 FVKESK. The CDR3 is 14 residues long. Losses at the gene ends were 4 bases for V and 9 bases for J; bases not matched to a gene: 4.

This clone has only one observation. The chain links TRBV5-6 to TRBJ2-7; TRBD2 agrees at 9 bases. Germline V gene sequence: CDR1 SGHDT, CDR2 YYEEEE. The CDR3 spans 13 residues. V lost 3 bases, J lost 6 bases, and 4 bases stayed unmatched. CDR3 sequence: CASSSAGGPEQYF. The CDR3 DNA sequence: TGTGCCAGCAGCTCGGCGGGAGGGCCCGAGCAGTACTTC.

The rearrangement uses TRBV19 and TRBJ2-7, with D possibly matching TRBD2 (6 bases). Trimming removed 4 bases at V and 1 base at J, with 8 bases between. The CDR3 loop spans 13 amino acids. CDR1 and CDR2 (germline): LNHDA, SQIVND (reference sequence). DNA of the CDR3: TGTGCCAGTAGTACGGGGGTTTCCTACGAGCAGTACTTC. It translates to CASSTGVSYEQYF.

This sequence joins TRBV2 and TRBJ2-1; 9 bases match TRBD2. V shed 5 bases, J shed 3 bases, and the junction held 5 bases outside the gene matches. Germline V gene lookup returns CDR1 SNHLY and CDR2 FYNNEI. The CDR3 length is 15 residues. CDR3 region: CASSPSGAFYNEQFF. CDR3 nucleotide sequence: TGTGCCAGCAGTCCTAGCGGGGCATTCTACAATGAGCAGTTCTTC.

The chain links TRBV29-1 to TRBJ2-2; 10 nucleotides align to TRBD1. The germline V gene encodes CDR1 SQVTM and CDR2 ANQGSEA. The CDR3 has 16 amino acids. Unmatched junction bases numbered 13, after V lost 7 bases and J lost 5 bases. This CDR3 is CSALQPGQGITGELFF. CDR3 DNA: TGCAGCGCCCTGCAGCCGGGACAGGGGATTACCGGGGAGCTGTTTTTT.

The chain links TRBV2 to TRBJ1-5; D is perhaps TRBD1 (5 bases). Germline V lookup: CDR1 SNHLY, CDR2 FYNNEI. V was clipped by 6 bases and J by 2 bases, with 8 bases between them. The CDR3 is 13 residues long. CDR3 region: CASSREGNQPQHF. CDR3 in DNA: TGTGCCAGCAGCAGGGAAGGCAATCAGCCCCAGCATTTT.

The chain is built from TRBV27 and TRBJ2-2; D might be TRBD1 (6 bases). The CDR3 sequence is 16 residues long. V was clipped by 3 bases and J by 5 bases, with 16 bases between them. The germline CDR1 and CDR2 sequences are MNHEY and SMNVEV (reference sequence). CDR3: CASSFHRSGVTGELFF. The CDR3 nucleotides read TGTGCCAGCAGTTTTCACCGTTCAGGGGTGACCGGGGAGCTGTTTTTT.

The rearrangement uses TRBV18 and TRBJ2-1, with 9 bases fitting TRBD2. Germline V lookup: CDR1 KGHSH, CDR2 LQKENI. Germline trimming cut 6 bases from V and 4 bases from J; bases unmatched to any gene: 7. The CDR3 extends over 15 amino acids. CDR3 protein: CASSPGTSQYNEQFF. Here the CDR3 DNA reads TGTGCCAGCTCCCCCGGGACTAGCCAATACAATGAGCAGTTCTTC. Combining the CDR3 with reference TRBV18 and TRBJ2-1 gives the whole variable domain NAGVMQNPRHLVRRRGQEARLRCSPMKGHSHVYWYRQLPEEGLKFMVYLQKENIIDESGMPKERFSAEFPKEGPSILRIQQVVRGDSAAYFCASSPGTSQYNEQFFGPGTRLTVL.

The chain joins TRBV30 to TRBJ2-1; TRBD1 matches 8 bases. This CDR3 contains 14 residues. J was trimmed by 8 bases and V by 3 bases; bases with no gene match: 9. Germline V CDR1 and CDR2: GTSNPN, SVGIG (reference sequence). The CDR3 DNA is TGTGCCTGGAGCCTCTGGACAGGGAAGGATGAGCAGTTCTTC. Protein product: CAWSLWTGKDEQFF.

This clone showed up just a few times. This rearrangement joins TRBV10-3 to TRBJ1-1; TRBD1 agrees at 10 bases. CDR1 ENHRY and CDR2 SYGVKD come from the germline V gene. V lost 2 bases to trimming and J lost 1 base; unmatched junction nucleotides: 4. CDR3 length: 16 amino acids. CDR3 sequence reads: CAISERGQGGNTEAFF. The CDR3 DNA sequence: TGTGCCATCAGTGAGCGAGGACAGGGGGGGAACACTGAAGCTTTCTTT.

In this sample, this clone turned up a few times. The chain links TRBV4-2 to TRBJ2-1, with D tentatively TRBD1 (5 bases). The CDR3 covers 15 residues. Germline-derived CDR1 and CDR2 are LGHNA and YNFKEQ. Trimming removed 6 bases from V and 1 base from J, with 13 bases in between. As DNA, the CDR3 is TGTGCCAGCAGGCCTGGGCAGGGATCCTACAATGAGCAGTTCTTC. This gives the protein CASRPGQGSYNEQFF.

The chain links TRBV30 to TRBJ1-5; TRBD1 agrees at 8 bases. Per germline, CDR1 GTSNPN and CDR2 SVGIG (reference sequence). The CDR3 runs to 15 residues. The CDR3 loop reads CTFRDRLGSNQPQHF. Here the CDR3 DNA reads TGTACCTTTCGGGACAGGCTCGGTAGCAATCAGCCCCAGCATTTT.